A single sample is the source of the 20 T cell receptor beta chains below, sequenced in a study of blood T cell repertoires in COVID-19 (TCRdb year 2020). Libraries came from the immunoSEQ multiplex PCR assay. Imported from immuneACCESS, the table was reduced by TCRdb to in-frame sequences with V and J called. These copies leave out some clones; in studies compared against another copy, an unresolved V gene accounts for under half, and the cause of the remainder is not known. The table for this sample lists about 45,000 clones; around nine tenths of them were counted only once. About 0.4% of the sample lies in the top ten. The specimen sequenced was peripheral blood. These receptors were taken from a human donor in a cohort sampled during active COVID-19.

The V gene is TRBV29-1, the J gene TRBJ1-1, with no clear D. Germline loops: CDR1 SQVTM, CDR2 ANQGSEA. This CDR3 comprises 12 residues. V lost 6 bases and J lost 5, with 13 bases in between. CDR3: CSVPLRSTEAFF. The DNA for the CDR3 is TGCAGCGTCCCCCTGCGGTCAACTGAAGCTTTCTTT.

V gene TRBV11-2 combines with J gene TRBJ2-7; TRBD1 aligns across 9 bases. This CDR3 contains 16 residues. After removal of 5 bases from V and 4 bases from J, the junction contained 12 bases not matched to a gene. Germline V CDR1 and CDR2: SGHAT, FQNNGV. The CDR3 nucleotides read TGTGCCAGCAGCCCCCCATCCGGGACAGGGATGTACGAGCAGTACTTC. It yields the protein CASSPPSGTGMYEQYF.

The chain combines TRBV19 with TRBJ1-1; TRBD1 agrees at 9 bases. The CDR3 spans 15 residues. V dropped 5 bases and J dropped 4; count of bases not matched to a gene: 8. CDR1 is LNHDA, CDR2 SQIVND, per germline (reference sequence). CDR3 sequence (DNA): TGTGCCAGTAGTTTGGCGAACAGGGGGCTCACTGAAGCTTTCTTT. This gives the protein CASSLANRGLTEAFF.

The genes are TRBV10-1 and TRBJ2-5; D is uncertain. The CDR3 length is 12 residues. Germline-derived CDR1 and CDR2 are WNHNN and SYGVQD (reference sequence). With 5 bases removed from V and 2 bases from J, the gap between germline ends came to 6 bases. The CDR3 is CASSQQQETQYF. The CDR3 coding sequence is TGCGCCAGCAGTCAACAGCAAGAGACCCAGTACTTC.

This sequence joins TRBV7-8 and TRBJ2-1; TRBD1 matches 7 bases. Germline values: CDR1 SGHVS, CDR2 FQNEAQ. This CDR3 contains 12 residues. The V segment lost 5 bases and the J segment 13 bases; nucleotides outside the gene matches: 8. CDR3 bases: TGTGCCAGCAGCATCCCGGGACAGAGACAGTTCTTC. This encodes CASSIPGQRQFF.

V is TRBV4-3 and J is TRBJ2-6; D unclear. V was clipped by 0 bases and J by 0 bases, with 3 bases between them. CDR1 LGHNA and CDR2 YSLEER come from the germline V gene. The CDR3 consists of 15 residues. CDR3 protein: CASSQDHSGANVLTF. The CDR3 DNA follows: TGCGCCAGCAGCCAAGACCACTCTGGGGCCAACGTCCTGACTTTC.

The rearrangement links TRBV6-5 to TRBJ2-7; D gene uncertain. CDR1 and CDR2 (germline): MNHEY, SVGAGI. There are 13 residues in the CDR3. Trimming removed 7 bases from V and 1 base from J, with 11 bases in between. The CDR3 region is CASKQSSSYEQYF. CDR3 in DNA: TGTGCCAGCAAACAGTCAAGTTCCTACGAGCAGTACTTC.

The chain is built from TRBV4-3 and TRBJ1-1, with TRBD1 as a possible D gene (5 bases). CDR1 is LGHNA and CDR2 is YSLEER in the germline V gene. CDR3 size: 16 residues. V was trimmed by 0 bases and J by 0 bases, leaving 11 bases between them. The CDR3 DNA sequence: TGCGCCAGCAGCCAAGATCAGGAGGGACTGAACACTGAAGCTTTCTTT. The encoded protein is CASSQDQEGLNTEAFF.

This chain links TRBV7-2 with TRBJ1-4; no clear D. The germline V and J ends were trimmed by 1 base and 3 bases, with 3 bases remaining between them. The CDR3 loop spans 13 amino acids. Germline loops: CDR1 SGHTA, CDR2 FQGNSA. CDR3 sequence: CASSLGANEKLFF. CDR3 DNA: TGTGCCAGCAGCTTAGGCGCTAATGAAAAACTGTTTTTT.

This sequence joins TRBV12-3 or TRBV12-4 and TRBJ1-1; 9 nucleotides line up with TRBD1. The CDR3 is made up of 13 amino acids. The trim removed 6 bases at V and 5 bases at J, leaving 4 bases unmatched. This CDR3 is CASSQTGGTEAFF. The DNA for the CDR3 is TGTGCCAGCAGCCAGACAGGGGGGACTGAAGCTTTCTTT.

The chain carries TRBV4-3 and TRBJ1-2; 9 nucleotides agree with TRBD1. Germline trimming cut 0 bases from V and 1 base from J; bases unmatched to any gene: 6. The CDR3 loop spans 17 amino acids. Looked up from germline, CDR1 is LGHNA and CDR2 is YSLEER. CDR3 sequence (DNA): TGCGCCAGCAGCCAAGATTGGGGACAGGGATATAACTATGGCTACACCTTC. Its translation is CASSQDWGQGYNYGYTF.

The table lists this clone with a count of one. The V and J genes are TRBV7-8 and TRBJ2-5; 7 bases fit TRBD2. This CDR3 comprises 15 residues. Germline assignment: CDR1 SGHVS and CDR2 FQNEAQ. V trimming: 5 bases; J trimming: 3 bases; junction bases outside the gene matches: 9. The CDR3 here is CASSPRRGREETQYF. The CDR3 DNA reads TGTGCCAGCAGCCCCCGGCGAGGGAGGGAAGAGACCCAGTACTTC.

The genes are TRBV5-6 and TRBJ1-1; D gene uncertain. This CDR3 has 13 amino acids. Germline V CDR1 and CDR2: SGHDT, YYEEEE. Trimming cost V 4 bases and J 4 bases, with 11 bases left between them. CDR3 DNA: TGTGCCAGCAGCACTTCACCGGGCACTGAAGCTTTCTTT. It is translated as CASSTSPGTEAFF.

This clone was seen a single time. The V call is TRBV30, the J call TRBJ1-1; maybe TRBD1 (6 bases). Germline CDR1 and CDR2: GTSNPN and SVGIG (reference sequence). V was trimmed by 2 bases and J by 3 bases, leaving 19 bases between them. The CDR3 extends over 16 amino acids. The CDR3, as DNA: TGTGCCTGGAGTCCAACTGGCAGGGGCCGCGACACTGAAGCTTTCTTT. Encoded protein: CAWSPTGRGRDTEAFF.

This rearrangement joins TRBV10-2 to TRBJ1-4; possible D gene TRBD1, 5 bases. The CDR3 is made up of 12 amino acids. Germline V gene sequence: CDR1 WSHSY, CDR2 SAAADI. V gave up 9 bases and J gave up 12 bases, with 17 bases separating them. The CDR3 protein is CASGTGGVELFF. DNA for the CDR3: TGCGCCAGTGGGACGGGCGGGGTGGAACTGTTTTTT.

The chain is built from TRBV7-2 and TRBJ1-2; D might be TRBD1 (5 bases). This CDR3 spans 13 amino acids. V was cut by 5 bases and J by 8 bases, with 15 bases left in between. Per germline, CDR1 SGHTA and CDR2 FQGNSA. The CDR3 region is CASSRIGVGGYTF. CDR3 coding DNA: TGTGCCAGCAGCAGGATAGGGGTAGGGGGCTACACCTTC. Using reference TRBV7-2 and TRBJ1-2 for the parts outside the CDR3, the full variable domain is GAGVSQSPSNKVTEKGKDVELRCDPISGHTALYWYRQSLGQGLEFLIYFQGNSAPDKSGLPSDRFSAERTGGSVSTLTIQRTQQEDSAVYLCASSRIGVGGYTFGSGTRLTVV.

V and J are TRBV5-4 and TRBJ1-2; D is possibly TRBD1 (5 bases). Germline assignment: CDR1 SGHNT and CDR2 YYREEE (reference sequence). The CDR3 has 16 amino acids. V lost 3 bases and J 0 bases, leaving 15 bases between the germline ends. CDR3 loop: CASSSGRWTTNYGYTF. The CDR3 nucleotides are TGTGCCAGCAGCTCAGGGAGGTGGACAACTAACTATGGCTACACCTTC.

The rearrangement links TRBV19 to TRBJ1-2; TRBD1 matches 9 bases. V lost 5 bases to trimming and J lost 3 bases; unmatched junction nucleotides: 7. The CDR3 is 15 residues long. CDR1 and CDR2 from the germline V gene are LNHDA and SQIVND (reference sequence). This CDR3 is CASSLPGQGYYGYTF. The CDR3 DNA follows: TGTGCCAGTAGTCTACCGGGACAGGGCTACTATGGCTACACCTTC.

This clone was picked up one time. The chain uses TRBV6-2 or TRBV6-3 and TRBJ1-5, with D tentatively TRBD1 (5 bases). Per the germline V gene, CDR1 is MNHEY and CDR2 is SVGEGT. V shed 1 base and J shed 4 bases, with 8 bases lying between them. CDR3 length: 14 residues. The CDR3, as DNA: TGTGCCAGCAGTTACTTACAGGTGAATCAGCCCCAGCATTTT. This codes for CASSYLQVNQPQHF.

The rearrangement links TRBV5-5 to TRBJ1-3; no reliable D call. CDR1 SGHKS and CDR2 YYEKEE come from the germline V gene (reference sequence). The CDR3 length is 12 residues. The V end lost 4 bases, the J end lost 4 bases, and 6 bases lay between the germline ends. The CDR3 DNA reads as TGTGCCAGCAGCACACAGGGAAACACCATATATTTT. This encodes CASSTQGNTIYF.